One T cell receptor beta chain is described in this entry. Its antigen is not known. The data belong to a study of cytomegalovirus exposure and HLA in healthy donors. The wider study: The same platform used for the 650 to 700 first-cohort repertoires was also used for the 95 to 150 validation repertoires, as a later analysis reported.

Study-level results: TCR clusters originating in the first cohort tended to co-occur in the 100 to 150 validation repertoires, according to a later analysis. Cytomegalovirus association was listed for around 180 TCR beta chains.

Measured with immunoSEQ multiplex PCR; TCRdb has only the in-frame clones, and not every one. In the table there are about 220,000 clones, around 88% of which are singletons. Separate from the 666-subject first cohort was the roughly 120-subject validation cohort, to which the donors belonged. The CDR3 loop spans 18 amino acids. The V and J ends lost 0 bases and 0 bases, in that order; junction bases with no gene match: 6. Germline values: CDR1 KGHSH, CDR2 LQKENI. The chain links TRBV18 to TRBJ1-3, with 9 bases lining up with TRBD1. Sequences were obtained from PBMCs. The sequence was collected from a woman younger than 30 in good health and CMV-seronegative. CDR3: CASSPPGTGIASGNTIYF. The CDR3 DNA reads TGTGCCAGCTCACCACCCGGGACAGGGATTGCCTCTGGAAACACCATATATTTT.